Listed below are T cell receptor beta chains from one sample, sequenced in a study of blood T cell repertoires in COVID-19. This table comes from immunoSEQ multiplex PCR, and its TCRdb copy is limited to in-frame clones, with some not included. The top ten clones hold around 3.4% of a sample with 150,000 to 170,000 clones, 76% of them seen once. Sequenced input: peripheral blood. All receptors come from a woman aged 80 or older with acute or convalescent COVID-19. CDR3s include the opening cysteine and the closing phenylalanine or tryptophan. D genes are given only for firm matches. Size is omitted from some rows. Given values are once, few, many or a class for expanded clones.

D gene	V gene	J gene	clone size	CDR3 protein	CDR3 DNA
-	TRBV10-3	TRBJ2-2	-	CAIDSNTGELFF	TGTGCCATCGACAGTAACACCGGGGAGCTGTTTTTT
-	TRBV27	TRBJ2-1	-	CASSPGRGSYNEQFF	TGTGCCAGCAGCCCAGGACGGGGCTCCTACAATGAGCAGTTCTTC
TRBD1	TRBV24-1	TRBJ1-1	-	CATSDFRGEAFF	TGTGCCACCAGTGATTTCAGGGGGGAAGCTTTCTTT
-	TRBV3-1/TRBV3-2	TRBJ2-7	-	CASSQGLVRLALTYEQYF	TGTGCCAGCAGCCAAGGTTTAGTTAGGTTAGCCCTTACCTACGAGCAGTACTTC
-	TRBV2	TRBJ1-5	-	CASKYSYSNQPQHF	TGTGCCAGCAAGTACAGTTATAGCAATCAGCCCCAGCATTTT
-	TRBV5-1	TRBJ1-2	few	CASSFGLGARYGYTF	TGCGCCAGCAGCTTTGGTTTAGGGGCCCGCTATGGCTACACCTTC
-	TRBV7-2	TRBJ1-4	-	CASGSRATNEKLFF	TGTGCCAGCGGCTCGAGGGCAACTAATGAAAAACTGTTTTTT
-	TRBV21-1	TRBJ1-1	-	CASSKEGQSMNTEAFF	TGTGCCAGCAGCAAAGAGGGACAGTCCATGAACACTGAAGCTTTCTTT
-	TRBV7-9	TRBJ1-1	-	CASSPRTSAALNTEAFF	TGTGCCAGCAGCCCGCGGACATCCGCGGCCCTGAACACTGAAGCTTTCTTT
TRBD1	TRBV19	TRBJ2-7	-	CASSLPGQGTYEQYF	TGTGCCAGTAGTCTCCCGGGACAGGGAACCTACGAGCAGTACTTC
-	TRBV21-1	TRBJ1-5	-	CASTDHYRPYSNQPQHF	TGTGCCAGCACCGATCACTATAGACCATATAGCAATCAGCCCCAGCATTTT
-	TRBV14	TRBJ1-2	-	CASSRTWGPNYGYTF	TGTGCCAGCAGCCGAACCTGGGGCCCTAACTATGGCTACACCTTC
-	TRBV6-5	TRBJ2-1	-	CASRIRNSYNEQFF	TGTGCCAGCAGAATCAGGAACTCCTACAATGAGCAGTTCTTC
-	TRBV11-3	TRBJ2-7	-	CASSSRGSYEQYF	TGTGCCAGCAGCTCCCGGGGCTCCTACGAGCAGTACTTC
-	TRBV30	TRBJ1-3	few	CAWDQGNGNTIYF	TGTGCCTGGGACCAGGGGAATGGAAACACCATATATTTT
-	TRBV6-5	TRBJ1-1	-	CASLTPGGTEAFF	TGTGCCAGCCTCACCCCGGGCGGGACTGAAGCTTTCTTT
TRBD2	TRBV6-2/TRBV6-3	TRBJ2-4	once	CASSPNGLAGEGNIQYF	TGTGCCAGCAGCCCTAACGGACTAGCGGGAGAGGGAAACATTCAGTACTTC
-	TRBV5-6	TRBJ2-7	-	CASSLGTLYEQYF	TGTGCCAGCAGCTTAGGGACACTGTACGAGCAGTACTTC
-	TRBV19	TRBJ2-1	once	CASSTPTPRGGNEQFF	TGTGCCAGTAGTACACCCACTCCTAGAGGGGGCAATGAGCAGTTCTTC
TRBD2	TRBV6-1	TRBJ2-1	once	CASSENREGEQFF	TGTGCCAGCAGTGAAAACCGGGAGGGTGAGCAGTTCTTC
-	TRBV7-9	TRBJ2-3	-	CASSSRGDTQYF	TGTGCCAGCAGCTCAAGGGGGGATACGCAGTATTTT
TRBD1	TRBV5-1	TRBJ1-1	-	CASGKGSFGTGGFHTEAFF	TGCGCCAGCGGGAAGGGGAGTTTCGGGACAGGGGGCTTTCACACTGAAGCTTTCTTT
TRBD2	TRBV19	TRBJ2-3	few	CASSPPGLVTDTQYF	TGTGCCAGTAGCCCGCCGGGACTAGTTACTGATACGCAGTATTTT
TRBD1	TRBV19	TRBJ1-1	-	CASSIGTATEAFF	TGTGCCAGTAGTATTGGGACAGCGACTGAAGCTTTCTTT
TRBD2	TRBV7-6	TRBJ2-1	-	CASSSLAGGNNEQFF	TGTGCCAGCAGCTCCCTAGCGGGGGGGAACAATGAGCAGTTCTTC
TRBD1	TRBV30	TRBJ1-1	once	CAWRGQVGTEAFF	TGTGCCTGGAGGGGACAGGTGGGCACTGAAGCTTTCTTT
TRBD1	TRBV9	TRBJ2-5	-	CASSVGPDRVPFGETQYF	TGTGCCAGCAGCGTAGGGCCAGACAGGGTCCCCTTCGGCGAGACCCAGTACTTC